Below, 8 T cell receptor beta chains from the same sample are listed, as sequenced in a study of blood T cell repertoires in COVID-19. Here immunoSEQ multiplex PCR was the method, and the copy in TCRdb shows in-frame clones only, minus some. This sample has about 210,000 clones, with 89% found just once. Material for sequencing was peripheral blood. These receptors all stem from a woman in her thirties or forties with acute or convalescent COVID-19.

The chain joins TRBV6-5 to TRBJ1-2; no firm D call. Germline V gene data show CDR1 as MNHEY and CDR2 as SVGAGI. The length of the CDR3 is 15 residues. V lost 0 bases, J lost 5 bases, and 13 bases lay in between. CDR3 sequence reads: CASSYSIVAQYGYTF. CDR3 DNA sequence: TGTGCCAGCAGTTACTCGATAGTTGCGCAATATGGCTACACCTTC.

V and J are TRBV15 and TRBJ2-1, with D maybe TRBD2 (6 bases). V lost 3 bases, J lost 2 bases, and 8 bases lay in between. This CDR3 is 14 amino acids long. The germline V gene encodes CDR1 LNHNV and CDR2 YYDKDF (reference sequence). This chain's CDR3 is CATSSLATYNEQFF. The CDR3 coding sequence is TGTGCCACCAGCAGTCTAGCGACCTACAATGAGCAGTTCTTC.

The chain recombines TRBV23-1 with TRBJ2-1, with 10 bases matching TRBD1. TRBV23-1 is placed among ORFs of uncertain function. The V and J ends lost 3 bases and 8 bases, in that order; junction bases with no gene match: 10. The length of the CDR3 is 16 residues. The CDR3 coding sequence is TGCGCCAGCAGTCAGTCCGGGACAGGGGCGTCAGATGAGCAGTTCTTC. Its protein product is CASSQSGTGASDEQFF.

The genes are TRBV5-1 and TRBJ1-1; the D gene is possibly TRBD1 (5 bases). The CDR3 runs to 14 residues. The germline V gene encodes CDR1 SGHRS and CDR2 YFSETQ. The ends were cut back, 4 bases at V and 1 base at J, with 11 bases in the middle. CDR3 amino acids: CASSGQGQNTEAFF. Written as DNA, the CDR3 is TGCGCCAGCAGCGGGCAGGGCCAGAACACTGAAGCTTTCTTT.

The chain couples TRBV30 to TRBJ2-5; the D gene is possibly TRBD1 (6 bases). The V end was cut by 0 bases, the J end by 5 bases, with 13 bases between. Germline CDR1 reads GTSNPN; CDR2 reads SVGIG (reference sequence). There are 14 residues in the CDR3. This chain's CDR3 is CAWSVLGAWETQYF. CDR3 nucleotide sequence: TGTGCCTGGAGTGTACTGGGGGCGTGGGAGACCCAGTACTTC.

The rearrangement uses TRBV10-3 and TRBJ2-2; D is perhaps TRBD2 (6 bases). Trimming pared 11 bases from V and 1 base from J, leaving 11 bases between. The CDR3 is 13 amino acids. In germline, CDR1 is ENHRY, CDR2 SYGVKD. The CDR3 DNA reads TGTGCCTTGGGGACTCAGAACACCGGGGAGCTGTTTTTT. It yields the protein CALGTQNTGELFF.

This rearrangement joins TRBV7-9 to TRBJ1-4; D is unclear. Germline V gene lookup returns CDR1 SEHNR and CDR2 FQNEAQ (reference sequence). The length of the CDR3 is 15 residues. With 5 bases removed from V and 3 bases from J, the gap between germline ends came to 13 bases. The CDR3 protein is CASSVGGVANEKLFF. The DNA of the CDR3 is TGTGCCAGCAGCGTGGGCGGGGTAGCTAATGAAAAACTGTTTTTT.

The table lists this clone with a count of one. The rearrangement links TRBV9 to TRBJ2-5; TRBD1 aligns across 8 bases. Germline V gene lookup returns CDR1 SGDLS and CDR2 YYNGEE. The V and J ends lost 6 bases and 0 bases, in that order; junction bases with no gene match: 1. This CDR3 has 13 amino acids. This CDR3 reads CASNRGYQETQYF. The CDR3 nucleotides read TGTGCCAGCAACAGGGGGTACCAAGAGACCCAGTACTTC.